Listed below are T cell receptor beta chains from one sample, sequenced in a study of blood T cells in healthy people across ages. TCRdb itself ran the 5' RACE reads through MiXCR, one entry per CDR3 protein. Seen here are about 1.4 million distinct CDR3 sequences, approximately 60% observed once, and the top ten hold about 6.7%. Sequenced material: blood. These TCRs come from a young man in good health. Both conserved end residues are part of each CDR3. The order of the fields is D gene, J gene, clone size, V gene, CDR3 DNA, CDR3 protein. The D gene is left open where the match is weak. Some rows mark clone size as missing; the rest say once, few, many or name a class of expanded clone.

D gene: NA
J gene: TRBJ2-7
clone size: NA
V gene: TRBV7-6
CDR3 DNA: TGTGCCAGCAGCTTAGCAATGGGCAGGGACGAGCAGTACTTT
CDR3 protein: CASSLAMGRDEQYF

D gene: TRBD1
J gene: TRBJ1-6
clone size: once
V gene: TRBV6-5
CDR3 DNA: TGTGCCAGCACCTACGAAGGGGGCAGGTCACCCCTCCACTTT
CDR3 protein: CASTYEGGRSPLHF

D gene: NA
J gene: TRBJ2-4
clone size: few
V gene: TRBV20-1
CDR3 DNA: TGCAGCGTATTCCCGACTGTAGCCAAAAACATTCAGTACTTC
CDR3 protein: CSVFPTVAKNIQYF

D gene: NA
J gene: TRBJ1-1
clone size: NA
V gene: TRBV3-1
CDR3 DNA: TGTGCCAGCAGCCAACAGGAGACTGAAGCTTTCTTT
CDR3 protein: CASSQQETEAFF

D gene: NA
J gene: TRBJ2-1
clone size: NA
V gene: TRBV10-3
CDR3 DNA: TGTGCCATCAGCCAGACAGACAGCTCCTACGAGCAGTTCTTC
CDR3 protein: CAISQTDSSYEQFF

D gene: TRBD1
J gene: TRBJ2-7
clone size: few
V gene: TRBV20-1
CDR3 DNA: TGCAGTGCTAGAGATAAGGGACAGCTGACCGAGCAGTACTTC
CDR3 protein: CSARDKGQLTEQYF

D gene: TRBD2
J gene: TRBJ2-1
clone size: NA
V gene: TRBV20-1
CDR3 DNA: TGCAGTGCTAGAGACCCTCTAGCGGCATCCTCCTACAATGAGCAGTTCTTC
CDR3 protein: CSARDPLAASSYNEQFF

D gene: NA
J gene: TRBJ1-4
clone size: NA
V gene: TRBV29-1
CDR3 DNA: TGCAGCGCGGAACTGACAGCCTCTAAGGAAAAACTGTTTTTT
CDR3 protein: CSAELTASKEKLFF

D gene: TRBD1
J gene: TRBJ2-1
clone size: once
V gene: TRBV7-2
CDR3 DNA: TGTGCCAGCAGCTTCGACAGGGCCTACAATGAGCAGTTCTTC
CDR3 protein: CASSFDRAYNEQFF

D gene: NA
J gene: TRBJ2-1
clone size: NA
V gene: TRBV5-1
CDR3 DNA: TGCGCCAGCAGCCCAAACGTCCGGCGGTCTATTAATGAGCAGTTCTTC
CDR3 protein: CASSPNVRRSINEQFF

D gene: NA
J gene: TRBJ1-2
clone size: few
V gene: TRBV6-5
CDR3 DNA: TGTGCCAGCAGTTACAGCCCAAACCCCCTCTATGGCTACACCTTC
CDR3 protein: CASSYSPNPLYGYTF

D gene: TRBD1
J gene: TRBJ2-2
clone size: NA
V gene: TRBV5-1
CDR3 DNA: TGCGCCAGCAGCTTGGCCACAGGGGCGGTGGCCGGGGAGCTGTTTTTT
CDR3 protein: CASSLATGAVAGELFF

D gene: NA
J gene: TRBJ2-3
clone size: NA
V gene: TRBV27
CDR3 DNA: TGTGCCTCAACTCGCAGCCCCACAGATACGCAGTATTTT
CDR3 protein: CASTRSPTDTQYF

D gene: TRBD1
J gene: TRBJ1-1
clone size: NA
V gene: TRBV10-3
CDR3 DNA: TGTGCCATCAGTGAACGGGACAGGAACACTGAAGCTTTCTTT
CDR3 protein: CAISERDRNTEAFF

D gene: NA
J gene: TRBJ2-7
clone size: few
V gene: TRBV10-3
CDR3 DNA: TGTGCCATCAGTGACGGTGGGAATAACTCCTACGAGCAGTACTTC
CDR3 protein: CAISDGGNNSYEQYF

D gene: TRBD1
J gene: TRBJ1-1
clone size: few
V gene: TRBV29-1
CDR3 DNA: TGCAGCGTTGCGGTTGGACAGGGGGCCACTGAAGCTTTCTTT
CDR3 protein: CSVAVGQGATEAFF

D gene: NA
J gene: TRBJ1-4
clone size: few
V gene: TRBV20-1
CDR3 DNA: TGCAGTGCTAGAGATCGAGGGTACAGTGAAAAACTGTTTTTT
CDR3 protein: CSARDRGYSEKLFF

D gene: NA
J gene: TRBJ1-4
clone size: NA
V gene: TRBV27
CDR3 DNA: TGTGCCAGCAGTTTGGTGGGTTGGGGGACCCTTAATGAAAAACTGTTTTTT
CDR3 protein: CASSLVGWGTLNEKLFF

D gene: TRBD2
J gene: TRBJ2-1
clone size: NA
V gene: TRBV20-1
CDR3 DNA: TGCAGTGCTAGTGATAGCGGGGGCTCCTACAATGAGCAGTTCTTC
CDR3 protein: CSASDSGGSYNEQFF

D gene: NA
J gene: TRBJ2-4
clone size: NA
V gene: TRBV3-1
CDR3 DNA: TGTGCCAGCAGCCTCCAAAGTCGGGAGCAGTACTTC
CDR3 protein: CASSLQSREQYF

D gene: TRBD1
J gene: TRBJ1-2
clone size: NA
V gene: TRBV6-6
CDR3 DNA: TGTGCCAGCGGGAGACAGGGGGCGAGCACCTATGGCTACACCTTC
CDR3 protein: CASGRQGASTYGYTF

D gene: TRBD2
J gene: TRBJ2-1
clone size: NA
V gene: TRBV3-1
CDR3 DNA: TGTGCCAGCAGCCGCCTACTAGCGGGAGGACACAATGAGCAGTTCTTC
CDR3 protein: CASSRLLAGGHNEQFF

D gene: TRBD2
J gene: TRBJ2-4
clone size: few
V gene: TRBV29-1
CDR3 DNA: TGCAGCGTTCGGGAGGGGTACCTAGCCAAAAACATTCAGTACTTC
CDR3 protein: CSVREGYLAKNIQYF

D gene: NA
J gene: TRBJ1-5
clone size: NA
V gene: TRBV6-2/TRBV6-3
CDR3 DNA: TGTGCCAGCCATGGCCCGACAGGTAGGGTAAAGGCGCAGCCCCAGCATTTT
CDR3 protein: CASHGPTGRVKAQPQHF

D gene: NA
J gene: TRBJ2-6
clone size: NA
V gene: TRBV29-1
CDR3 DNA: TGCAGCGTTGTCCCTGGGCTCTCTGGGGCCAACGTCCTGACTTTC
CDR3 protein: CSVVPGLSGANVLTF

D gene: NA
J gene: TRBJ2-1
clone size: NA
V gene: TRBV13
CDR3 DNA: TGTGCCAGCAGCACCCCACCGGGACAACCTTTTCCTGAGTTCGGTGAGCAGTTCTTC
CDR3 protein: CASSTPPGQPFPEFGEQFF

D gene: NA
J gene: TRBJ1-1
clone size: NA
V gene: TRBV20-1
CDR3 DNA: TGCAGTGCTAGACGTGGAGGGGGTGTGAACACTGAAGCTTTCTTT
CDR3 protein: CSARRGGGVNTEAFF

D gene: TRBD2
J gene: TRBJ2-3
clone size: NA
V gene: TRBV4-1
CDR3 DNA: TGCGCCAGCAGCCACTCGGCAGGGAGCGGGACCCCCAAAACGGGCACAGATACGCAGTATTTT
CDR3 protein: CASSHSAGSGTPKTGTDTQYF

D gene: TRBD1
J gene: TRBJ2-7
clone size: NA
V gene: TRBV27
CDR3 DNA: TGTGCCAGCAGTCCAGGGACAGGGGGGGTCTACGAGCAGTACTTC
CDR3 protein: CASSPGTGGVYEQYF

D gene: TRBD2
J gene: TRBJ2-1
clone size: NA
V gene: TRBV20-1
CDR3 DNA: TGCAGTGCTAGAGGCGGTAGCGGGGGCCCTTCCTCCTACAATGAGCAGTTCTTC
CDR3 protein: CSARGGSGGPSSYNEQFF

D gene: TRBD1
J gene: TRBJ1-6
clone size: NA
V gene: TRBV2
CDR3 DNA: TGTGCCAGCAGTCCGGGACAGCCGTATAATTCACCCCTCCACTTT
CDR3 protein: CASSPGQPYNSPLHF

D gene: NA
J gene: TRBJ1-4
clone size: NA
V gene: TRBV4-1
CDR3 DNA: TGCGCCACGGGACCGGAGGCAACTAATGAAAAACTGTTTTTT
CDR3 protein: CATGPEATNEKLFF

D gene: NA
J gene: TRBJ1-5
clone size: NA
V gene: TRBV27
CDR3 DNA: TGTGCCAGCAGGAGGGACCTTAGCAATCAGCCCCAGCATTTT
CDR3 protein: CASRRDLSNQPQHF

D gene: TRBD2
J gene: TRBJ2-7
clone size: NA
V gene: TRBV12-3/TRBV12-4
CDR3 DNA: TGTGCCAGCAGTTTACTAGCGGGAGTGAAAGAGCAGTACTTC
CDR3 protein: CASSLLAGVKEQYF

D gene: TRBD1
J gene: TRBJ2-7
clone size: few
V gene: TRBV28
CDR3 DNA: TGTGCCAGCAGTCCGCGGGGACAGGGCAGTCACGAGCAGTACTTC
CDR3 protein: CASSPRGQGSHEQYF

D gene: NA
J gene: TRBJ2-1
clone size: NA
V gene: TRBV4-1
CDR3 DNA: TGCGCCAGCAGCCAAGATAAGGGGTTTAACGAGCAGTTCTTC
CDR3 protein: CASSQDKGFNEQFF

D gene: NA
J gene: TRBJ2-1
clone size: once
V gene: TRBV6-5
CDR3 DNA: TGTGCCAGCAGTTACAGCGAGGTCCGGGACACTGGGAATGAGCAGTTCTTC
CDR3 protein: CASSYSEVRDTGNEQFF

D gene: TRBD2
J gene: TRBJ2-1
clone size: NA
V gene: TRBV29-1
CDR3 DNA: TGCAGCGTTGGGCTAGCGGGGGGGAGCTACAGTGAGCAGTTCTTC
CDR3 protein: CSVGLAGGSYSEQFF

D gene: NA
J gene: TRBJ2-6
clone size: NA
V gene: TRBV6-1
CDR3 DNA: TGTGCCAGTAGTGAAGCCGAAGGGGCCAACGTCCTGACTTTC
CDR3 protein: CASSEAEGANVLTF

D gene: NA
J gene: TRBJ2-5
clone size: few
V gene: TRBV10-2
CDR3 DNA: TGCGCCAGCAGTGAGTTAAGGGACACCTTCCAAGAGACCCAGTACTTC
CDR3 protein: CASSELRDTFQETQYF

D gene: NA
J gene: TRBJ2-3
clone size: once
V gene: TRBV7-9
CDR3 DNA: TGTGCCAGCAGCCAAGAACACAGCACAGATACGCAGTATTTT
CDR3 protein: CASSQEHSTDTQYF

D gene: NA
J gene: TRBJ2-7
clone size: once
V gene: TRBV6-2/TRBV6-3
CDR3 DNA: TGTGCCAGCAGGCGGGACGAGGCCTACGAGCAGTACTTC
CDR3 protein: CASRRDEAYEQYF

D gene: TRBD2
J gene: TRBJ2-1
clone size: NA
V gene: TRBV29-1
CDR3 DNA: TGCAGCGTGGAAATAGACCTAGCGGGAGGTCCCAGCTCCTACAATGAGCAGTTCTTC
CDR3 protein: CSVEIDLAGGPSSYNEQFF

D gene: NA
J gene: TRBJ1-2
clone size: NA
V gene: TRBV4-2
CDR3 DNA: TGTGCCAGCAGCCATGCGAGGGGCTACACCTTC
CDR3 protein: CASSHARGYTF

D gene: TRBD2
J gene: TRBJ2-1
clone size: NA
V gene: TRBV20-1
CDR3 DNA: TGCAGTGCTAGACGGACACGGCTAGCGGCCTACAATGAGCAGTTCTTC
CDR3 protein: CSARRTRLAAYNEQFF

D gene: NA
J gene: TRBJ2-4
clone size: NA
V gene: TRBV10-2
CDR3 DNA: TGCGCCAGCATGGAATCCCCAAGGGCTCGCCCTCCTCAAAACATTCAGTACTTC
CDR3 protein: CASMESPRARPPQNIQYF

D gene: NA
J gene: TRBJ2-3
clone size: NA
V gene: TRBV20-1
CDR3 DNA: TGCAGTGCTAGCCCAGGGTCAGATACGCAGTATTTT
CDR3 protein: CSASPGSDTQYF

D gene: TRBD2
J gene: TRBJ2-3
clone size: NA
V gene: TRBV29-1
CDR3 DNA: TGTAGCGTTGAAGTCCTGGGAGGGCCCTCGGGCACAGATACGCAGTATTTT
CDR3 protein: CSVEVLGGPSGTDTQYF

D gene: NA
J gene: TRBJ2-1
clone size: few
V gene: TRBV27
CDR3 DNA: TGTGCCAGCAGTACCTCAGGGGCCGATAATGAGCAGTTCTTC
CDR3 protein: CASSTSGADNEQFF

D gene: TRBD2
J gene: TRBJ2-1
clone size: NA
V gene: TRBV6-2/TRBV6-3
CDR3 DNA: TGTGCCAGCAGTACGGGAGGAGGGCACTACAATGAGCAGTTCTTC
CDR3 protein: CASSTGGGHYNEQFF